One and the same sample provided the 23 T cell receptor beta chains below, sequenced in a study of T-cell reconstitution after alpha-beta-depleted transplantation in children. As it was prepared, the TCRbeta library received unique molecular identifiers. Using its own MiXCR run on the PCR reads, TCRdb lists one record per CDR3 protein. Counted here are under 850,000 distinct CDR3 sequences, 13% occurring once; the ten biggest clones make up 0.79%. The sequencing here drew on PBMCs, taken before TCRalphabeta/CD19-depleted stem cell transplant. These TCRs come from a girl between 2 and 10 years old with congenital amegakaryocytic thrombocytopenia, due to receive a stem cell transplant.

This clonotype was observed a handful of times. The CDR3 nucleotides read TGCAGCGGCTCCCGGGACTACGAGCAGTACTTC. It yields the protein CSGSRDYEQYF. The chain links TRBV29-1 to TRBJ2-7; a possible D gene is TRBD2 (5 bases). The CDR3 length is 11 residues. Between the trimmed V and J ends, which lost 7 bases and 3 bases, there was a span of 10 bases. Germline V gives CDR1 SQVTM, CDR2 ANQGSEA.

This clonotype was detected only a few times. V gene TRBV5-1 combines with J gene TRBJ2-7; 9 nucleotides agree with TRBD2. The V segment lost 7 bases and the J segment 4 bases; nucleotides outside the gene matches: 9. From germline, CDR1 is SGHRS and CDR2 YFSETQ. The CDR3 is 14 amino acids. CDR3 in DNA: TGCGCCAGCCAAGTCCTAGCGGGAAAGTACGAGCAGTACTTC. It specifies CASQVLAGKYEQYF.

This clonotype was recorded many times. V usage is TRBV5-1 and J usage is TRBJ2-1, with 8 bases aligning to TRBD2. CDR1 is SGHRS, CDR2 YFSETQ, per germline. The CDR3 runs 16 residues. V gave up 0 bases and J gave up 10 bases; unmatched junction bases: 12. In nucleotides, the CDR3 is TGCGCCAGCAGCTTGGTTCTTGCGGGAGGTGGGGACGAGCAGTTCTTC. Its protein is CASSLVLAGGGDEQFF.

This clonotype has at least ten counts. The genes are TRBV20-1 and TRBJ2-1, with TRBD1 as a possible D gene (6 bases). V lost 0 bases to trimming and J lost 10 bases, with 13 bases between them. This CDR3 region has 13 residues. Germline values: CDR1 DFQATT, CDR2 SNEGSKA (reference sequence). The DNA for the CDR3 is TGCAGTGCTAGAGACTACAGGGTGCGAGAGCAGTTCTTC. Protein product: CSARDYRVREQFF.

This clonotype occurred many times. The rearrangement uses TRBV20-1 and TRBJ2-5, with D possibly TRBD2 on 6 matching bases. The V gene's germline CDR1 is DFQATT and CDR2 SNEGSKA (reference sequence). The germline V and J ends were trimmed by 4 bases and 1 base, with 16 bases remaining between them. This CDR3 is built from 15 residues. CDR3 sequence: CSAMGPGLLQETQYF. Here the CDR3 DNA reads TGCAGTGCTATGGGCCCCGGACTACTCCAAGAGACCCAGTACTTC.

This clonotype showed up many times. The CDR3 DNA reads as TGTGCCAGCAGCCAGGACAGGAATCAGCCCCAGCATTTT. This codes for CASSQDRNQPQHF. The V and J genes are TRBV4-2 and TRBJ1-5, with 7 bases lining up with TRBD1. CDR1 is LGHNA and CDR2 is YNFKEQ in the germline V gene. The CDR3 has 13 residues. With V trimmed by 3 bases and J by 4 bases, 0 bases remained unmatched.

This clonotype occurred a few times. The V call is TRBV12-3 or TRBV12-4, the J call TRBJ2-7; D may be TRBD1 (6 bases). This CDR3 has 14 amino acids. With 4 bases removed from V and 2 bases from J, the gap between germline ends came to 12 bases. The CDR3 bases are TGTGCCAGCAGTTCCAGGGGCCTCGCCTACGAGCAGTACTTC. Translated, it gives CASSSRGLAYEQYF.

About this clonotype: Possible read error: a much larger clone is one base away. The rearrangement joins TRBV7-8 to TRBJ1-5; no firm D call. The CDR3 is 18 amino acids. Trimming took off 7 bases at V and 8 bases at J, with 30 bases between the two ends. Germline assignment: CDR1 SGHVS and CDR2 FQNEAQ. Here the CDR3 DNA reads TGTGCCAGCAACAAGTACGGCCGTTCGGGTCTTCGAATGGAGCCCCAGCATTTT. Its translation is CASNKYGRSGLRMEPQHF.

This clonotype came up many times. The V call is TRBV29-1, the J call TRBJ2-7; D is uncertain. CDR1 is SQVTM and CDR2 is ANQGSEA in the germline V gene. Trimming left V 4 bases short and J 7 bases short, with 11 bases between. This CDR3 is built from 11 residues. DNA of the CDR3: TGCAGCGTTGGAAGTCTTGGTGAGCAGTACTTC. Translated: CSVGSLGEQYF.

The sample holds many counts of this clonotype. V is TRBV5-1 and J is TRBJ2-2, with 7 bases lining up with TRBD1. J gave up 3 bases and V 4 bases, and 9 bases lay outside the gene matches. The CDR3 consists of 16 residues. CDR1 SGHRS and CDR2 YFSETQ come from the germline V gene. The CDR3 coding sequence is TGCGCCAGCAGCCTCCGGACAGGACCAGACACCGGGGAGCTGTTTTTT. Its protein is CASSLRTGPDTGELFF.

The CDR3 is CASSFFDGSGTGELFF. As DNA, the CDR3 is TGTGCCAGCAGCTTTTTTGACGGGAGTGGCACCGGGGAGCTGTTTTTT. The rearrangement links TRBV11-3 to TRBJ2-2, with D tentatively TRBD2 (6 bases). From germline, CDR1 is SGHNT and CDR2 YENEEA. The V and J ends lost 3 bases and 4 bases respectively, with 15 bases between them. The CDR3 covers 16 residues.

On this clonotype itself: A much larger clone lies one base from this, so it may be a read error. The V and J genes are TRBV12-3 or TRBV12-4 and TRBJ2-1; D might be TRBD2 (5 bases). CDR3 size: 15 residues. V was pared by 3 bases and J by 8 bases, with 17 bases between. CDR3 in DNA: TGTGCCAGCAGTTTGACTACTAGAGGGAGTTATGAGCAGTTCTTC. Translation: CASSLTTRGSYEQFF.

This clonotype came up many times. The chain carries TRBV12-3 or TRBV12-4 and TRBJ1-1, with D maybe TRBD1 (5 bases). The CDR3 consists of 12 residues. V shed 4 bases and J shed 3 bases, with 6 bases lying between them. The CDR3 nucleotides are TGTGCCAGCAGTTGGGGGGACACTGAAGCTTTCTTT. Translating gives CASSWGDTEAFF.

This clonotype was seen many times. This chain joins TRBV20-1 and TRBJ2-1; a possible D gene is TRBD1 (5 bases). Trimming took 3 bases from V and 1 from J, leaving 13 bases between them. The germline V gene encodes CDR1 DFQATT and CDR2 SNEGSKA (reference sequence). This CDR3 has 15 amino acids. The CDR3 is CSASLAGWSYNEQFF. The DNA of the CDR3 is TGCAGTGCTAGTTTGGCAGGGTGGTCCTACAATGAGCAGTTCTTC.

This clonotype occurred many times. V usage is TRBV6-5 and J usage is TRBJ2-3; 7 bases map to TRBD1. There are 14 residues in the CDR3. Germline CDR1 is MNHEY and CDR2 is SVGAGI. The J segment lost 6 bases and the V segment lost 3 bases, leaving 6 bases of the junction unmatched. In DNA form, the CDR3 reads TGTGCCAGCAGTTATGCCAGGGGGAAGGATACGCAGTATTTT. It encodes CASSYARGKDTQYF.

V is TRBV10-2 and J is TRBJ2-1; 13 positions agree with TRBD2. J was trimmed by 4 bases and V by 3 bases; bases with no gene match: 12. CDR3 length: 19 residues. CDR1 and CDR2 (germline): WSHSY, SAAADI. The CDR3: CASSDTLGLAGNLYNEQFF. CDR3 in DNA: TGCGCCAGCAGTGATACCCTGGGACTAGCGGGGAACCTGTACAATGAGCAGTTCTTC.

V usage is TRBV11-1 and J usage is TRBJ2-1; TRBD2 matches 12 bases. The V segment lost 6 bases and the J segment 0 bases; nucleotides outside the gene matches: 12. The germline V gene encodes CDR1 SGHAT and CDR2 FQDESV (reference sequence). The CDR3 is 19 residues long. Here the CDR3 reads CASSFDPGLAGSSYNEQFF. CDR3 in DNA: TGTGCCAGCAGTTTCGACCCCGGACTAGCGGGGAGCTCCTACAATGAGCAGTTCTTC.

In its sample, this clonotype was seen many times. This sequence joins TRBV20-1 and TRBJ2-2; D not resolved. CDR1 is DFQATT and CDR2 is SNEGSKA in the germline V gene (reference sequence). V was cut by 0 bases and J by 5 bases, with 10 bases left in between. The length of the CDR3 is 14 residues. The CDR3 sequence is CSARDIWTTGELFF. The CDR3 DNA follows: TGCAGTGCTAGAGATATTTGGACGACCGGGGAGCTGTTTTTT.

In the case of this clonotype: This could be a read error, since a much larger clone is one nucleotide away. The CDR3 end shows no conserved phenylalanine or tryptophan, and so a read error is likely. The J gene is TRBJ2-2, the V gene TRBV11-2, with D possibly TRBD2 on 6 matching bases. Germline V CDR1 and CDR2: SGHAT, FQNNGV. The CDR3 extends over 13 amino acids. Trimming removed 7 bases from V and 6 bases from J, with 12 bases in between. Here the CDR3 reads CASTWTISGELFS. CDR3 in DNA: TGTGCCAGCACCTGGACTATTTCCGGGGAGCTGTTTTCT.

The chain uses TRBV6-1 and TRBJ2-3; D unclear. The CDR3 length is 13 residues. Germline V gene data show CDR1 as MNHNS and CDR2 as SASEGT. V lost 6 bases and J 8 bases, leaving 15 bases between the germline ends. The CDR3, as DNA: TGTGCCAGCAGGGTGACTGGGGAAGTTACGCAGTATTTT. Protein product: CASRVTGEVTQYF.

J is TRBJ1-6 and V is TRBV5-1; a possible D gene is TRBD1 (6 bases). CDR1 and CDR2 from the germline V gene are SGHRS and YFSETQ. V shed 0 bases and J shed 5 bases, with 15 bases lying between them. This CDR3 has 17 amino acids. The CDR3 region has the DNA TGCGCCAGCAGCTTGGGGCCAGGGGCGGACAATAATTCACCCCTCCACTTT. Translation: CASSLGPGADNNSPLHF.

The V gene is TRBV4-1, the J gene TRBJ2-7; D may be TRBD2 (6 bases). V was pared by 4 bases and J by 7 bases, with 23 bases between. The CDR3 runs 16 residues. Germline assignment: CDR1 MGHRA and CDR2 YSYEKL. The CDR3 nucleotides are TGCGCCAGCAGCCCCGGAGGAGGGATGGGTCGTACTGAGCAGTACTTC. As protein: CASSPGGGMGRTEQYF.

This clonotype was counted many times. The V and J genes are TRBV28 and TRBJ2-3; D unresolved. CDR3 length: 12 residues. V lost 4 bases and J lost 2, with 4 bases in between. Germline V gene sequence: CDR1 MDHEN, CDR2 SYDVKM. The CDR3 here is CASSSATDTQYF. The CDR3 nucleotides are TGTGCCAGCAGTTCGGCCACAGATACGCAGTATTTT.